This entry concerns a single T cell receptor beta chain. Time point given: late sampling 161 to 241 days after vaccination in a few convalescent patients. This entry belongs to a study of vaccination and CD4 T cells after COVID-19. Using its own MiXCR run on the PCR reads, TCRdb lists one record per CDR3 protein. This table has under 30,000 distinct CDR3 sequences, around 49% appearing once. V was clipped by 9 bases and J by 5 bases, with 15 bases between them. Per germline, CDR1 SGHDT and CDR2 YYEEEE. The CDR3 covers 12 residues. The clonotype comes from a human donor who had recovered from COVID-19. Sequenced material: CD4+ T cells from blood, taken about 7 months after SARS-CoV-2 vaccination. The chain carries TRBV5-6 and TRBJ2-7; D possibly corresponds to TRBD1 (5 bases). CDR3 protein: CATQGLGNEQYF. DNA of the CDR3: TGTGCCACCCAGGGATTGGGTAACGAGCAGTACTTC.